Shown below are 32 T cell receptor beta chains from a single sample sequenced in a study of regulatory T cells in long-lasting Graves disease. Arm-PCR of CDR3 regions with iRepertoire HTBI primers generated TCR beta libraries. Each CDR3 protein is one row after TCRdb ran MiXCR on the multiplex PCR reads. Of a few hundred thousand distinct CDR3 sequences listed, roughly a quarter are singletons. Specified time point: persistent/refractory GD, antithyroid drugs over 5 years with positive TRAb. The TCR library was prepared using RNA isolated from PBMCs. Material: peripheral blood mononuclear cells (PBMCs), obtained when the disease was refractory, from a patient treated with antithyroid drugs. These receptors came from a female donor with Graves disease.

The rearrangement links TRBV5-1 to TRBJ1-3, with a possible D match to TRBD1 (5 bases). The CDR3 has 16 amino acids. The V end was cut by 4 bases, the J end by 0 bases, with 14 bases between. CDR1 is SGHRS and CDR2 is YFSETQ in the germline V gene. CDR3 nucleotide sequence: TGCGCCAGCAGCGTGGGACTCTCTTCCTCTGGAAACACCATATATTTT. Translated: CASSVGLSSSGNTIYF.

This clonotype was counted at least ten times. Written as DNA, the CDR3 is TGTGCCAGCAGGGACAGGGGTTTTCGGGAGACCCAGTACTTC. Amino acids: CASRDRGFRETQYF. The chain carries TRBV2 and TRBJ2-5, with TRBD1 identical over 9 bases. V shed 6 bases, J shed 5 bases, and the junction held 7 bases outside the gene matches. Germline CDR1 SNHLY, CDR2 FYNNEI. The CDR3 covers 14 residues.

The chain has TRBV19 and TRBJ1-3; 11 positions agree with TRBD1. The CDR3 covers 14 residues. Per germline, CDR1 LNHDA and CDR2 SQIVND (reference sequence). Trimming took 7 bases from V and 8 from J; bases not matched to a gene: 7. Here the CDR3 DNA reads TGTGCCAGTACCCGGACAGGGGGCGCGTACACCATATATTTT. It codes for CASTRTGGAYTIYF. The full variable domain, its missing parts supplied by reference TRBV19 and TRBJ1-3, is DGGITQSPKYLFRKEGQNVTLSCEQNLNHDAMYWYRQDPGQGLRLIYYSQIVNDFQKGDIAEGYSVSREKKESFPLTVTSAQKNPTAFYLCASTRTGGAYTIYFGEGSWLTVV.

This clonotype was observed a handful of times. The chain couples TRBV29-1 to TRBJ1-2; tentatively, D is TRBD1 (5 bases). V gave up 0 bases and J gave up 14 bases, with 19 bases separating them. This CDR3 region has 13 residues. Germline CDR1 SQVTM, CDR2 ANQGSEA. The CDR3 sequence is CSVEEPRGTTLTF. The DNA for the CDR3 is TGCAGCGTTGAAGAACCCAGAGGGACCACTTTGACCTTC.

As for this clonotype: A much larger clone lies a single base off, so this may be a read error. The chain is built from TRBV2 and TRBJ1-4, with D unresolved. The length of the CDR3 is 16 residues. Germline V CDR1 and CDR2: SNHLY, FYNNEI. The CDR3 here is CASGETPPVDGEKLFF. CDR3 DNA sequence: TGTGCCAGCGGTGAAACCCCGCCGGTGGACGGTGAAAAACTGTTTTTT.

This clonotype was detected only a few times. The chain uses TRBV7-2 and TRBJ2-2, with 8 nucleotides matching TRBD2. The junction had 12 bases not matched to a gene; V was cut back by 2 bases and J by 7 bases. Germline lookup yields CDR1 SGHTA and CDR2 FQGNSA. This CDR3 is 17 amino acids long. The CDR3 sequence is CASSLRLAGHNVGELFF. CDR3 coding DNA: TGTGCCAGCAGCTTAAGGCTAGCGGGTCATAATGTCGGGGAGCTGTTTTTT.

The chain links TRBV6-1 to TRBJ2-6; D call uncertain. The CDR3 sequence is 15 residues long. Per the germline V gene, CDR1 is MNHNS and CDR2 is SASEGT. The V and J ends lost 3 bases and 1 base respectively, with 7 bases between them. The CDR3 sequence is CASSDVGSGANVLTF. CDR3 DNA: TGTGCCAGCAGTGACGTGGGGTCTGGGGCCAACGTCCTGACTTTC.

This clonotype was observed a few times. V and J are TRBV11-3 and TRBJ2-7; possible D gene TRBD1, 6 bases. The CDR3 loop spans 13 amino acids. Per the germline V gene, CDR1 is SGHNT and CDR2 is YENEEA. Trimming took 4 bases from V and 4 from J, leaving 11 bases between them. As DNA, the CDR3 is TGTGCCAGCAGCTCACCGGACAGTTACGAGCAGTACTTC. This translates into CASSSPDSYEQYF.

This clonotype came up many times. CDR3 sequence (DNA): TGCAGCGTTGGAACAGGGGATGGCTACACCTTC. It translates to CSVGTGDGYTF. V usage is TRBV29-1 and J usage is TRBJ1-2; 7 nucleotides agree with TRBD1. The ends lost 4 bases at V and 6 bases at J; junction bases unmatched: 2. CDR1 and CDR2 from the germline V gene are SQVTM and ANQGSEA. The CDR3 is made up of 11 amino acids.

This clonotype was seen a few times. The chain links TRBV4-3 to TRBJ1-5, with D tentatively TRBD1 (5 bases). Trimming removed 3 bases from V and 5 bases from J, with 8 bases in between. The CDR3 runs to 13 residues. Germline CDR1 LGHNA, CDR2 YSLEER. The chain's CDR3 is CASSHSRDQPQHF. Written as DNA, the CDR3 is TGCGCCAGCAGCCACAGCAGGGATCAGCCCCAGCATTTT.

The chain recombines TRBV5-1 with TRBJ2-6; D perhaps matches TRBD1 (5 bases). Trimming took 1 base from V and 2 from J, leaving 10 bases between them. CDR1 is SGHRS and CDR2 is YFSETQ in the germline V gene. The CDR3 spans 16 residues. CDR3 residues: CASSLLPGTGANVLTF. The CDR3 coding sequence is TGCGCCAGCAGCTTGTTGCCAGGGACTGGGGCCAACGTCCTGACTTTC.

This clonotype was detected ten times or more. The chain is built from TRBV6-5 and TRBJ2-7; weak D call: TRBD2 (6 bases). Germline assignment: CDR1 MNHEY and CDR2 SVGAGI. The CDR3 runs to 15 residues. The V end lost 2 bases, the J end lost 0 bases, and 11 bases lay between the germline ends. The CDR3 here is CASSYRSGRSYEQYF. The CDR3 DNA follows: TGTGCCAGCAGTTACAGAAGCGGGCGCTCCTACGAGCAGTACTTC.

There are many counts of this clonotype. V and J are TRBV7-9 and TRBJ1-2, with 8 positions matching TRBD1. Trimming at V came to 5 bases and at J to 6 bases, leaving 8 bases not matched to a gene. Germline V lookup: CDR1 SEHNR, CDR2 FQNEAQ (reference sequence). CDR3 length: 14 residues. Here the CDR3 DNA reads TGTGCCAGCAGCCTCGCAGGGGGCGCGGATGGCTACACCTTC. Amino acids: CASSLAGGADGYTF.

Many counts were recorded for this clonotype. V gene TRBV10-3 combines with J gene TRBJ2-5, with 9 bases matching TRBD1. The V and J ends lost 2 bases and 4 bases, in that order; junction bases with no gene match: 5. This CDR3 has 15 residues. Germline-derived CDR1 and CDR2 are ENHRY and SYGVKD. CDR3: CAISEDRGKIETQYF. The CDR3 DNA reads as TGTGCCATCAGTGAGGACAGGGGGAAAATAGAGACCCAGTACTTC.

V is TRBV10-3 and J is TRBJ1-1; D not resolved. Between the trimmed V and J ends, which lost 3 bases and 4 bases, there was a span of 6 bases. Germline CDR1 reads ENHRY; CDR2 reads SYGVKD. CDR3 length: 12 residues. DNA for the CDR3: TGTGCCATCAGTGACAACCCCACTGAAGCTTTCTTT. Its protein product is CAISDNPTEAFF.

The table lists this clonotype with many counts. This chain connects TRBV20-1 to TRBJ2-2; D gene unclear. The CDR3 sequence is 14 residues long. The germline CDR1 and CDR2 sequences are DFQATT and SNEGSKA (reference sequence). V was shortened by 2 bases and J by 3 bases, with 10 bases between the two germline ends. CDR3: CSARPPIYTGELFF. The CDR3 DNA sequence: TGCAGTGCTAGACCGCCGATCTACACCGGGGAGCTGTTTTTT.

The V and J genes are TRBV24-1 and TRBJ1-4, with 9 bases fitting TRBD1. The CDR3 is 16 amino acids. The V segment lost 4 bases and the J segment 8 bases; nucleotides outside the gene matches: 10. CDR1 and CDR2 (germline): KGHDR, SFDVKD. CDR3 protein: CATSEPLGQGIEKLFF. For the CDR3, the DNA is TGTGCCACCAGTGAGCCTTTGGGACAGGGAATAGAAAAACTGTTTTTT.

This clonotype was observed a handful of times. The chain recombines TRBV4-3 with TRBJ2-4; 9 bases map to TRBD1. J was trimmed by 6 bases and V by 0 bases; bases with no gene match: 3. The CDR3 length is 15 residues. CDR1 is LGHNA and CDR2 is YSLEER in the germline V gene. CDR3 sequence reads: CASSQDLDRGNIQYF. Written as DNA, the CDR3 is TGCGCCAGCAGCCAAGATCTGGACAGGGGAAACATTCAGTACTTC.

Worth noting for this clonotype: A read error is possible here, since a much larger clone lies one base away. This chain connects TRBV6-9 to TRBJ2-5, with 9 nucleotides matching TRBD2. Germline CDR1 reads MNHGY; CDR2 reads SVAAGI. This CDR3 is built from 16 residues. CDR3 residues: CASSYSWTSEQEAQYF. In DNA form, the CDR3 reads TGTGCCAGCAGTTACTCCTGGACTAGCGAACAAGAGGCCCAGTACTTC.

This clonotype has more than one count but fewer than ten. This chain uses TRBV30 with TRBJ2-7; D not resolved. Germline V gene sequence: CDR1 GTSNPN, CDR2 SVGIG (reference sequence). V was cut by 1 base and J by 7 bases, with 8 bases left in between. This CDR3 spans 11 amino acids. The DNA of the CDR3 is TGTGCCTGGAGTGCCAACCAAGAGCAGTACTTC. Translated, it gives CAWSANQEQYF.

This chain links TRBV5-1 with TRBJ2-1; TRBD2 matches at 9 bases. Germline CDR1 is SGHRS and CDR2 is YFSETQ. The J segment lost 0 bases and the V segment lost 2 bases, leaving 6 bases of the junction unmatched. The CDR3 spans 17 residues. The CDR3 protein is CASSFSGSPSSYNEQFF. In nucleotides, the CDR3 is TGCGCCAGCAGCTTTAGCGGGAGCCCTAGCTCCTACAATGAGCAGTTCTTC.

This clonotype showed up just a few times. The chain joins TRBV7-3 to TRBJ2-7; 12 bases are a match to TRBD2. The V gene's germline CDR1 is SGHTA and CDR2 FQGTGA. V lost 4 bases and J lost 4; bases outside the gene matches: 8. The CDR3 loop spans 16 amino acids. CDR3 sequence (DNA): TGTGCCAGCAGCTCGACTAGCGGGAGAGCGACATACGAGCAGTACTTC. It encodes CASSSTSGRATYEQYF.

This clonotype was seen at least ten times. J is TRBJ1-1 and V is TRBV24-1; D is uncertain. The CDR3 loop spans 13 amino acids. Trimming cost V 5 bases and J 4 bases, with 10 bases left between them. Germline V CDR1 and CDR2: KGHDR, SFDVKD. The CDR3 sequence: CATSGGPTTEAFF. CDR3 bases: TGTGCCACCAGTGGTGGACCTACCACTGAAGCTTTCTTT.

This clonotype has more than one count but fewer than ten. The chain combines TRBV6-1 with TRBJ1-1; D ambiguous. V shed 8 bases and J shed 8 bases, with 18 bases lying between them. The CDR3 covers 13 residues. Looked up from germline, CDR1 is MNHNS and CDR2 is SASEGT. In DNA form, the CDR3 reads TGTGCCAGCCCCCGGACTCAAATTGTGGAAGCTTTCTTT. This translates into CASPRTQIVEAFF.

The J gene is TRBJ1-1, the V gene TRBV6-1; weak D call: TRBD1 (6 bases). V lost 5 bases to trimming and J lost 2 bases, with 12 bases between them. The CDR3 contains 14 residues. Germline-derived CDR1 and CDR2 are MNHNS and SASEGT. CDR3 sequence reads: CASSRLQGNTEAFF. The CDR3 DNA reads as TGTGCCAGCAGTCGCTTACAGGGAAACACTGAAGCTTTCTTT.

This chain links TRBV15 with TRBJ1-1; TRBD1 is a possible D gene (6 bases). The CDR3 loop spans 15 amino acids. V lost 0 bases to trimming and J lost 4 bases, with 12 bases between them. Looked up from germline, CDR1 is LNHNV and CDR2 is YYDKDF (reference sequence). The CDR3, as DNA: TGTGCCACCAGCAGAGATCGGGGGGCAGGCACTGAAGCTTTCTTT. Translating gives CATSRDRGAGTEAFF.

This clonotype was picked up many times. The chain links TRBV2 to TRBJ1-2, with 10 bases identical to TRBD1. Germline assignment: CDR1 SNHLY and CDR2 FYNNEI. The CDR3 contains 14 residues. The V gene end was trimmed by 9 bases and the J gene end by 8 bases; junction bases not matched to a gene: 12. The CDR3: CARIRSGTGEGYTF. As DNA, the CDR3 is TGTGCCAGGATACGATCCGGGACAGGGGAAGGCTACACCTTC.

The chain carries TRBV6-5 and TRBJ1-1; D ambiguous. Between the trimmed V and J ends, which lost 4 bases and 4 bases, there was a span of 13 bases. This CDR3 has 14 residues. CDR1 MNHEY and CDR2 SVGAGI come from the germline V gene. In DNA form, the CDR3 reads TGTGCCAGCAGTTTCCTCCTCCGGAGCACTGAAGCTTTCTTT. Translating it yields CASSFLLRSTEAFF.

Points on this clonotype: The germline gene is not matched at one end of the junction; a read error may be the cause. The chain's CDR3 is CAIRPYGGQIRSGVNVLTF. CDR3 DNA: TGTGCCATCAGACCCTACGGGGGACAGATTCGCTCTGGGGTCAACGTCCTGACTTTC. The chain joins TRBV10-3 to TRBJ2-6; TRBD1 is a possible D gene (7 bases). The V gene's germline CDR1 is ENHRY and CDR2 SYGVKD. The length of the CDR3 is 19 residues.

Points on this clonotype: A read error may be the cause here, since a much bigger clone is one base away. The chain couples TRBV2 to TRBJ1-1; D gene ambiguous. Trimming pared 6 bases from V and 0 bases from J, leaving 11 bases between. Germline CDR1 SNHLY, CDR2 FYNNEI. CDR3 length: 14 residues. CDR3 amino acids: CASSSIHLNTEAFF. In DNA, the CDR3 is TGTGCCAGCAGCTCTATCCACTTGAACACTGAAGCTTTCTTT.

This chain joins TRBV20-1 and TRBJ2-7; the D gene is possibly TRBD2 (6 bases). Germline assignment: CDR1 DFQATT and CDR2 SNEGSKA (reference sequence). Trimming pared 2 bases from V and 1 base from J, leaving 9 bases between. CDR3 length equals 13 residues. The CDR3 bases are TGCAGTGCTAGACCTAGCGTGTCCTACGAGCAGTACTTC. Its protein is CSARPSVSYEQYF.

There are a few counts of this clonotype. The CDR3 is CSASGQAYGYTF. CDR3 DNA: TGCAGTGCTAGTGGACAGGCCTATGGCTACACCTTC. The chain couples TRBV20-1 to TRBJ1-2; 7 bases map to TRBD1. Trimming took 3 bases from V and 4 from J; bases not matched to a gene: 2. CDR1 DFQATT and CDR2 SNEGSKA come from the germline V gene (reference sequence). This CDR3 is 12 amino acids long.